Below are 4 T cell receptor beta chains sequenced from a single sample in a study of cytomegalovirus exposure and HLA in healthy donors. Both 60 Vbeta primers and 13 Jbeta primers went into the PCR. The table came from immunoSEQ multiplex PCR; TCRdb's copy has only in-frame clones and leaves some out. The sample lists around 130,000 clones, approximately 78% occurring once. The sample consisted of PBMCs. Receptors originate from a human donor in good health.

The genes are TRBV7-6 and TRBJ2-7; TRBD1 matches 9 bases. This CDR3 spans 13 amino acids. Germline values: CDR1 SGHVS, CDR2 FNYEAQ. Trimming at V came to 5 bases and at J to 5 bases, leaving 4 bases not matched to a gene. This CDR3 is CASSKDRGDEQYF. The CDR3 region has the DNA TGTGCCAGCAGCAAGGACAGGGGTGACGAGCAGTACTTC.

The chain uses TRBV7-6 and TRBJ2-5; 7 bases match TRBD2. CDR1 is SGHVS and CDR2 is FNYEAQ in the germline V gene. Trimming took 1 base from V and 4 from J; bases not matched to a gene: 9. This CDR3 is 16 amino acids long. CDR3 bases: TGTGCCAGCAGCTTAGTCCCAGCGGGGAGATTAGAGACCCAGTACTTC. Protein sequence: CASSLVPAGRLETQYF. The complete variable domain, with remaining parts taken from reference TRBV7-6 and TRBJ2-5, reads GAGVSQSPRYKVTKRGQDVALRCDPISGHVSLYWYRQALGQGPEFLTYFNYEAQQDKSGLPNDRFSAERPEGSISTLTIQRTEQRDSAMYRCASSLVPAGRLETQYFGPGTRLLVL.

The gene calls are TRBV27 and TRBJ2-1, with D perhaps TRBD2 (5 bases). Germline CDR1 reads MNHEY; CDR2 reads SMNVEV (reference sequence). This CDR3 has 19 residues. The V end was cut by 2 bases, the J end by 0 bases, with 20 bases between. The CDR3 bases are TGTGCCAGCAGTTTAAGGCCGCCGGACTTGCTAAGCTCCTACAATGAGCAGTTCTTC. It translates to CASSLRPPDLLSSYNEQFF.

This clone was observed a few times. The chain employs TRBV6-1 and TRBJ2-7; 8 nucleotides match TRBD1. Germline values: CDR1 MNHNS, CDR2 SASEGT. V was clipped by 4 bases and J by 1 base; unmatched bases: 6. There are 15 residues in the CDR3. This CDR3 is CASSARGRGSYEQYF. The CDR3 region has the DNA TGTGCCAGCAGTGCCAGGGGGCGCGGGTCCTACGAGCAGTACTTC.